This T cell receptor (beta chain) derives from a study of OX40 agonist ivuxolimab in advanced cancers. Assay used: immunoSEQ multiplex PCR; TCRdb lists only in-frame clones, some missing. The table lists 57,000 or so clones, about 85% of them singletons. V dropped 3 bases and J dropped 4; count of bases not matched to a gene: 2. The CDR3 totals 13 residues. The V gene's germline CDR1 is ENHRY and CDR2 SYGVKD. The starting material was CD4+ or CD8+ T cells sorted from blood, obtained in a trial of the OX40 agonist ivuxolimab. The chain uses TRBV10-3 and TRBJ2-7; 8 bases are a match to TRBD1. This TCR was recovered from an adult with an advanced solid tumor such as melanoma, head and neck, liver or kidney cancer. The CDR3 coding sequence is TGTGCCATCAGTGACAGGGGGCGGTACGAGCAGTACTTC. This codes for CAISDRGRYEQYF.